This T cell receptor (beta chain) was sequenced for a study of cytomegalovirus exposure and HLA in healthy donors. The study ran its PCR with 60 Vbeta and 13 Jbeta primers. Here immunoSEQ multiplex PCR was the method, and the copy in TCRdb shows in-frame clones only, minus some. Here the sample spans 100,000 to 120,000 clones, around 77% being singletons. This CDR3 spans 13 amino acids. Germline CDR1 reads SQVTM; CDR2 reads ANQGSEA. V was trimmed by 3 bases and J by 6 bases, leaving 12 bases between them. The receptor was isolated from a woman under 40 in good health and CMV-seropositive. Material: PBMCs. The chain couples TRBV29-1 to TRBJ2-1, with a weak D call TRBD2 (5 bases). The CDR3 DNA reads TGCAGCGTTGACCCAGCGGCCTCCAATGAGCAGTTCTTC. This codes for CSVDPAASNEQFF.